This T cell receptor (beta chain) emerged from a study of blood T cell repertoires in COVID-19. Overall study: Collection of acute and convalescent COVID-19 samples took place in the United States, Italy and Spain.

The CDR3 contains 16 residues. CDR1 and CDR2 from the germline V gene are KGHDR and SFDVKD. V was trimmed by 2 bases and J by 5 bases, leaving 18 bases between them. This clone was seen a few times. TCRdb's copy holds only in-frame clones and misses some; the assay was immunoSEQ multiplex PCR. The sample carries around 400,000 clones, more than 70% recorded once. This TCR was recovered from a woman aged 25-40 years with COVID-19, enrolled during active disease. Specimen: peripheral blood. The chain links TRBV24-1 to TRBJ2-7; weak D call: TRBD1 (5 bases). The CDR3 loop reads CATSDSKQVGVHEQYF. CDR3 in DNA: TGTGCCACCAGTGATTCGAAACAGGTTGGCGTCCACGAGCAGTACTTC.